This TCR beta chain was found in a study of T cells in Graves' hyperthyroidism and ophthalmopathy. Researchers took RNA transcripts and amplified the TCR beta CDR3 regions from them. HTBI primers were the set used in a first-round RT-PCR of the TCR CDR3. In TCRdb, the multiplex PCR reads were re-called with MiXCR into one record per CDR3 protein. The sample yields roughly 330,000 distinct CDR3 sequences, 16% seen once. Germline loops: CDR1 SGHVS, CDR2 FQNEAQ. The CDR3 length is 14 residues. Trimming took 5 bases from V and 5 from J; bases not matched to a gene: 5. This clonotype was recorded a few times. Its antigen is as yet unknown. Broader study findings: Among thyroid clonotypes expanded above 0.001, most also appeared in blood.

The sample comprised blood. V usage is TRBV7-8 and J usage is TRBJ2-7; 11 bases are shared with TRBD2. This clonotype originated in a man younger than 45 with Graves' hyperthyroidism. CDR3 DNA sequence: TGTGCCAGCAGCGAGACTAGCGGGAATGACGAGCAGTACTTC. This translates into CASSETSGNDEQYF.